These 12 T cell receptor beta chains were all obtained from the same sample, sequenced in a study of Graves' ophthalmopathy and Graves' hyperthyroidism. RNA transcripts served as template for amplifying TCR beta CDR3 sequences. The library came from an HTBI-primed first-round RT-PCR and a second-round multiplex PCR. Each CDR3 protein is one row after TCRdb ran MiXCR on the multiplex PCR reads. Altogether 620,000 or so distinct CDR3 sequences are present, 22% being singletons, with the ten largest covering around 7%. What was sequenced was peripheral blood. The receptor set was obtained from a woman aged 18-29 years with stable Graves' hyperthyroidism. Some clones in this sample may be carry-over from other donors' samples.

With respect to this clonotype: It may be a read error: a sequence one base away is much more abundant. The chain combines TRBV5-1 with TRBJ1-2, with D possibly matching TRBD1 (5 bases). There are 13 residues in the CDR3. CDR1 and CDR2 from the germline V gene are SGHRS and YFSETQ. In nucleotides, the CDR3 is TGCGCCAGCAGCTTTTCAGGGAATGATGGCCACACCTTC. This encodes CASSFSGNDGHTF.

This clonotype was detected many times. The CDR3 DNA reads TGTGCCATCAGTGATAGGGGAGCCACTGAAGCTTTCTTT. This codes for CAISDRGATEAFF. The V and J genes are TRBV10-3 and TRBJ1-1, with D possibly being TRBD1 (5 bases). In germline, CDR1 is ENHRY, CDR2 SYGVKD. CDR3 length: 13 residues. Trimming removed 3 bases from V and 4 bases from J, with 9 bases in between.

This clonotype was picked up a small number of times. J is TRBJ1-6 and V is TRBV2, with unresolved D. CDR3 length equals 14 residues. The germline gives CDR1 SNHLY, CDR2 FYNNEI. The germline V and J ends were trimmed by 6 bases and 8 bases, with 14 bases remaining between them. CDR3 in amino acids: CASRDPTNYSPLHF. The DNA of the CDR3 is TGTGCCAGCAGGGATCCGACAAACTATTCACCCCTCCACTTT.

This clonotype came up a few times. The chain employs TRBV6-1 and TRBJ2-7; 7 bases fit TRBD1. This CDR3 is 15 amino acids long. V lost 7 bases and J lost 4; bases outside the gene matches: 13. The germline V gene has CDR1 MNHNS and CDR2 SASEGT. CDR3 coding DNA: TGTGCCAGCAAGATCTTGACAGGGCGACGGTACGAGCAGTACTTC. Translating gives CASKILTGRRYEQYF.

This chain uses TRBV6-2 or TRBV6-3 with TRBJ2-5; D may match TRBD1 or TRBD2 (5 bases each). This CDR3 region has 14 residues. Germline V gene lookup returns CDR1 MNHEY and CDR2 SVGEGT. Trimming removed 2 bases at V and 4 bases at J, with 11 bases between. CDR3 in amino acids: CASSYQGRGETQYF. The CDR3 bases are TGTGCCAGCAGTTACCAGGGCCGGGGAGAGACCCAGTACTTC.

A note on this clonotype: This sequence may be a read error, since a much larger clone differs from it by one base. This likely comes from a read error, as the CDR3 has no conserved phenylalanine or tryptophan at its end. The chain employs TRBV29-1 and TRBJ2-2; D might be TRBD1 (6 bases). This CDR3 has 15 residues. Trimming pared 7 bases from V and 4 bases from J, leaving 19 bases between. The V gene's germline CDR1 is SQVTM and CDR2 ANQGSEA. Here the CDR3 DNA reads TGCAGCGGTGATCTCCCGAAACAGGGCACCGGGGAGCTGTTTTTG. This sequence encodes CSGDLPKQGTGELFL.

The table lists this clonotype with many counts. For the CDR3, the DNA is TGTGCCAGCAGTTCTCTAGCGGGAGAAGTCTCTGGGGCCAACGTCCTGACTTTC. This translates into CASSSLAGEVSGANVLTF. The chain employs TRBV6-2 or TRBV6-3 and TRBJ2-6, with TRBD2 matching over 10 bases. Looked up from germline, CDR1 is MNHEY and CDR2 is SVGEGT. After removal of 4 bases from V and 0 bases from J, the junction contained 6 bases not matched to a gene. CDR3 length: 18 residues.

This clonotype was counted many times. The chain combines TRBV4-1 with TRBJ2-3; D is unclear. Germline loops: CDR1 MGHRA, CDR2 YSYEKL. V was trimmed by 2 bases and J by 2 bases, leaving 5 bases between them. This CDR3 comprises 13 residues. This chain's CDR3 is CASSQKYTDTQYF. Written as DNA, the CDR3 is TGCGCCAGCAGCCAAAAATACACAGATACGCAGTATTTT.

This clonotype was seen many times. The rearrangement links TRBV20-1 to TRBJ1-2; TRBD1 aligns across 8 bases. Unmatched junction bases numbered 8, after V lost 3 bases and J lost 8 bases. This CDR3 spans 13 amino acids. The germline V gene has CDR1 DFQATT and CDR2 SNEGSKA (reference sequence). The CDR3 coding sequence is TGCAGTGCTAGTCCTCAGGGGGCGGAAGGCTACACCTTC. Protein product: CSASPQGAEGYTF.

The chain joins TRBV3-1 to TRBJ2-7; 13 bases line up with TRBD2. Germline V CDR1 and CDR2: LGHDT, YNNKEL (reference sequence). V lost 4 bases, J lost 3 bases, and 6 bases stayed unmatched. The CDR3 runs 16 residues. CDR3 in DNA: TGTGCCAGCAGCCCTCGGACTAGCGGGAGTTTCTACGAGCAGTACTTC. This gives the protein CASSPRTSGSFYEQYF.

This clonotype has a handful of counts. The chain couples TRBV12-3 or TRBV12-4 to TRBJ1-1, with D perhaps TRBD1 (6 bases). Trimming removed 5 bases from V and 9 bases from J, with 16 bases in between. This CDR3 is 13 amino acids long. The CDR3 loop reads CASSPFQDSQAFF. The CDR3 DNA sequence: TGTGCCAGCAGTCCCTTTCAGGACAGTCAAGCTTTCTTT.

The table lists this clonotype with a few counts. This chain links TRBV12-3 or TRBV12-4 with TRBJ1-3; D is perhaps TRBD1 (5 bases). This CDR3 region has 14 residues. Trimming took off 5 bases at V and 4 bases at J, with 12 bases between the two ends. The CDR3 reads CASSQTGPGNTIYF. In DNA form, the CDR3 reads TGTGCCAGCAGTCAGACGGGGCCCGGAAACACCATATATTTT.